This TCR beta chain was profiled in a study of chemoradiotherapy in HPV16-positive cancers. At the level of the study: Candidate HPV-specific clones and shared TCR motifs came from a couple of HPV16-positive patients. Notes on the study in general: For HPV16-positive patients, expanding HPV-responsive T cells associated with longer recurrence-free survival. During treatment, candidate HPV-specific clones and E7-related motifs expanded in tumor.

Germline V gives CDR1 SNHLY, CDR2 FYNNEI. The CDR3 runs to 19 residues. Trimming left V 2 bases short and J 0 bases short, with 22 bases between. About this clone itself: Its antigen is undetermined.

Sequenced by immunoSEQ multiplex PCR; TCRdb stores in-frame clones only, minus some. The sample gives 15,000 to 20,000 clones, around nine tenths of which show up once; roughly 14% is in the top ten. The sequence was collected from a human donor with HPV-associated anogenital cancer. The J gene is TRBJ1-1, the V gene TRBV2; a possible D gene is TRBD1 (5 bases). The source material was blood, sampled from a patient who underwent chemoradiotherapy. CDR3 DNA sequence: TGTGCCAGCAGTGAAAGGGGACCGAACCCTTTGTGGATGAACACTGAAGCTTTCTTT. It is translated as CASSERGPNPLWMNTEAFF.